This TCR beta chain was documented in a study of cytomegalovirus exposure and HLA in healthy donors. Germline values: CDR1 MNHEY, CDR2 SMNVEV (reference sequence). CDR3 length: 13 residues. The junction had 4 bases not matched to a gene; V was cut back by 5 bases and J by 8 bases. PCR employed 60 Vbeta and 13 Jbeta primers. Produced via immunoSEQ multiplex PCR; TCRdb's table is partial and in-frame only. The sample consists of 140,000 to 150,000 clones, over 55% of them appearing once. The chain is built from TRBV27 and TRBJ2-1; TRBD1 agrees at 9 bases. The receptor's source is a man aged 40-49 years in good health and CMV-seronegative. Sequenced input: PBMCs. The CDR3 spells CASSPDRGDEQFF. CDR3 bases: TGTGCCAGCAGTCCGGACAGGGGCGATGAGCAGTTCTTC.